These 17 T cell receptor beta chains were all obtained from the same sample, sequenced in a study of blood T cell repertoires in COVID-19 (TCRdb year 2020). Libraries were built with the immunoSEQ multiplex PCR assay. Here the immuneACCESS table is served through TCRdb, limited to in-frame sequences with V and J called. Missing clones are a known gap in these copies; in checked studies unresolved V genes cover under half, and the rest lacks a known reason. The sample includes around 370,000 clones, with about 90% observed a single time. The ten biggest clones cover under 3.5% of the sample. Sequencing was done on a sample of peripheral blood. The receptors originated from a woman between 18 and 30 years old who had recovered from COVID-19.

The chain recombines TRBV2 with TRBJ2-7; weak D call: TRBD1 (7 bases). The CDR3 is made up of 13 amino acids. Trimming took off 11 bases at V and 6 bases at J, with 20 bases between the two ends. Germline assignment: CDR1 SNHLY and CDR2 FYNNEI. CDR3 region: CACRTGGRSEQYV. DNA for the CDR3: TGTGCCTGCCGGACAGGAGGGAGGAGCGAGCAGTACGTC.

This clone was observed once. Other DNA sequences in this sample translate to the same CDR3. The chain has TRBV6-2 or TRBV6-3 and TRBJ2-3; no definite D call. The germline gives CDR1 MNHEY, CDR2 SVGEGT. The CDR3 length is 12 residues. Deletions cut 0 bases from V and 6 bases from J, with 4 bases between. The CDR3 DNA reads as TGTGCCAGCAGTTACTCGAGGGATACGCAGTATTTT. This codes for CASSYSRDTQYF.

The chain combines TRBV6-6 with TRBJ1-1; D uncertain. Looked up from germline, CDR1 is MNHNY and CDR2 is SVGAGI (reference sequence). Deletions cut 2 bases from V and 10 bases from J, with 11 bases between. The CDR3 is 12 residues long. The CDR3: CASSYGPVSAFF. CDR3 sequence (DNA): TGTGCCAGCAGTTACGGTCCGGTCTCAGCTTTCTTT.

The J gene is TRBJ1-5, the V gene TRBV21-1. TRBV21-1 is annotated as a pseudogene. The CDR3 loop spans 18 amino acids. In nucleotides, the CDR3 is TGTGCCAGCAGCAATCCCCACGGGAGAAACCTACTAAATCAGCCCCAGCATTTT. Protein sequence: CASSNPHGRNLLNQPQHF.

The chain combines TRBV11-3 with TRBJ1-1; D is undetermined. Per germline, CDR1 SGHNT and CDR2 YENEEA. Trimming removed 4 bases from V and 4 bases from J, with 10 bases in between. The CDR3 has 13 residues. The CDR3 spells CASSWRGGTEAFF. The CDR3 DNA follows: TGTGCCAGCAGCTGGAGAGGAGGCACTGAAGCTTTCTTT.

This clone was recorded only once. V and J are TRBV7-2 and TRBJ2-2; D perhaps matches TRBD2 (6 bases). Germline V gene sequence: CDR1 SGHTA, CDR2 FQGNSA. There are 14 residues in the CDR3. The V gene lost 3 bases and the J gene lost 5 bases, with 10 bases spanning the gap. CDR3 loop: CASSFTRGTGELFF. Written as DNA, the CDR3 is TGTGCCAGCAGCTTTACCCGGGGGACCGGGGAGCTGTTTTTT. The variable domain in full, completed from reference TRBV7-2 and TRBJ2-2, reads GAGVSQSPSNKVTEKGKDVELRCDPISGHTALYWYRQSLGQGLEFLIYFQGNSAPDKSGLPSDRFSAERTGGSVSTLTIQRTQQEDSAVYLCASSFTRGTGELFFGEGSRLTVL.

V usage is TRBV27 and J usage is TRBJ1-3; TRBD1 matches 7 bases. This CDR3 is built from 16 residues. In germline, CDR1 is MNHEY, CDR2 SMNVEV (reference sequence). Trimming took 3 bases from V and 0 from J; bases not matched to a gene: 5. CDR3 residues: CASSFIGGYSGNTIYF. The CDR3 DNA reads TGTGCCAGCAGTTTTATAGGGGGCTACTCTGGAAACACCATATATTTT.

The CDR3 coding sequence is TGTGCCAGCAGCGTAATTAACACCGGGGAGCTGTTTTTT. Encoded protein: CASSVINTGELFF. The chain uses TRBV6-5 and TRBJ2-2; D is uncertain. Trimming left V 6 bases short and J 2 bases short, with 7 bases between. There are 13 residues in the CDR3. Germline V CDR1 and CDR2: MNHEY, SVGAGI.

The count of this clone is one. CDR3 sequence reads: CASSRSAGLEQFF. DNA of the CDR3: TGCGCCAGCAGCCGTTCAGCGGGTCTCGAGCAGTTCTTC. The chain has TRBV4-3 and TRBJ2-1; TRBD2 is a possible D gene (6 bases). This CDR3 region has 13 residues. V was trimmed by 4 bases and J by 10 bases, leaving 14 bases between them. Germline assignment: CDR1 LGHNA and CDR2 YSLEER.

This rearrangement joins TRBV4-1 to TRBJ2-5; maybe TRBD1 (6 bases). Germline V gene data show CDR1 as MGHRA and CDR2 as YSYEKL. The CDR3 is made up of 16 amino acids. Trimming took 0 bases from V and 4 from J, leaving 15 bases between them. The CDR3 DNA follows: TGCGCCAGCAGCCAAGACCTAGGGAGAGGGGGAGAGACCCAGTACTTC. Translating gives CASSQDLGRGGETQYF.

This sequence joins TRBV6-4 and TRBJ2-3; 14 bases line up with TRBD2. CDR1 is MRHNA and CDR2 is SNTAGT in the germline V gene. The CDR3 consists of 17 residues. V was pared by 6 bases and J by 3 bases, with 8 bases of the junction left unmatched. This chain's CDR3 is CASRGPGTSGSTDTQYF. CDR3 nucleotide sequence: TGTGCCAGCAGGGGACCCGGGACTAGCGGGAGTACAGATACGCAGTATTTT.

The V and J genes are TRBV11-3 and TRBJ2-3; D is possibly TRBD2 (6 bases). V was cut by 5 bases and J by 1 base, with 10 bases left in between. Germline loops: CDR1 SGHNT, CDR2 YENEEA. CDR3 size: 14 residues. The CDR3 bases are TGTGCCAGCAGCCGAAGGAGGGGCACAGATACGCAGTATTTT. Translated: CASSRRRGTDTQYF.

The genes are TRBV18 and TRBJ1-3; TRBD1 matches at 9 bases. Germline trimming cut 5 bases from V and 2 bases from J; bases unmatched to any gene: 7. The CDR3 has 16 amino acids. Germline lookup yields CDR1 KGHSH and CDR2 LQKENI. The CDR3, as DNA: TGTGCCAGCTCAGCAGAACAGGGGGCGACTGGAAACACCATATATTTT. It encodes CASSAEQGATGNTIYF.

The V call is TRBV29-1, the J call TRBJ2-1; D might be TRBD1 (8 bases). V was pared by 7 bases and J by 4 bases, with 17 bases between. The CDR3 has 14 residues. Germline loops: CDR1 SQVTM, CDR2 ANQGSEA. The CDR3 is CSATRGTGYNEQFF. CDR3 in DNA: TGCAGCGCGACGCGGGGGACAGGTTACAATGAGCAGTTCTTC.

V is TRBV10-2 and J is TRBJ2-7; 12 bases align to TRBD2. J was trimmed by 8 bases and V by 1 base; bases with no gene match: 6. This CDR3 contains 15 residues. CDR1 and CDR2 from the germline V gene are WSHSY and SAAADI. Here the CDR3 reads CASSEFKGLAGKQYV. As DNA, the CDR3 is TGCGCCAGCAGTGAGTTCAAGGGACTAGCGGGCAAGCAGTACGTC.

The CDR3 nucleotides read TGTGCCAGCTCACCAGACAGGGGTACCTATGGCTACACCTTC. This sequence encodes CASSPDRGTYGYTF. This chain joins TRBV18 and TRBJ1-2, with 8 bases lining up with TRBD1. CDR1 and CDR2 from the germline V gene are KGHSH and LQKENI. Trimming removed 2 bases from V and 4 bases from J; junction bases left unmatched: 3. The CDR3 has 14 residues.

The CDR3 reads CASSSVRTEAFF. The CDR3 DNA reads as TGTGCCAGCAGCAGCGTGCGGACTGAAGCTTTCTTT. The chain uses TRBV28 and TRBJ1-1; the D is unclear. There are 12 residues in the CDR3. V was trimmed by 6 bases and J by 5 bases, leaving 10 bases between them. Germline V CDR1 and CDR2: MDHEN, SYDVKM.